This T cell receptor beta chain was found in a study of T cell responses to AZD1222 COVID-19 vaccine. Measured with immunoSEQ multiplex PCR; TCRdb has only the in-frame clones, and not every one. The data show about 97,000 clones, roughly nine tenths seen once. In the case of this clone: Its specificity is not known.

This CDR3 is 15 amino acids long. Germline assignment: CDR1 SGHTA and CDR2 FQGTGA. The V segment lost 4 bases and the J segment 3 bases; nucleotides outside the gene matches: 3. General study results and limits: Donors in the cohort were predominantly white British and more often female, and clonal diversity was possibly underestimated. Seropositive at baseline were only a handful of AZD1222 recipients. Nearly half of the spike-specific TCRs reportedly recognize variant regions that carry no mutations.

This chain joins TRBV7-3 and TRBJ2-1; 10 positions agree with TRBD2. The material was peripheral blood, obtained on day 0 of AZD1222 vaccination. The receptor was derived from an adult in good health. CDR3 coding DNA: TGTGCCAGCAGCTCTACTAGCGGGGTCTACAATGAGCAGTTCTTC. Its protein is CASSSTSGVYNEQFF. The whole variable domain, remainder taken from reference TRBV7-3 and TRBJ2-1, is GAGVSQTPSNKVTEKGKYVELRCDPISGHTALYWYRQSLGQGPEFLIYFQGTGAADDSGLPNDRFFAVRPEGSVSTLKIQRTERGDSAVYLCASSSTSGVYNEQFFGPGTRLTVL.